The source of this T cell receptor (beta chain) is a study of T cells in Graves' hyperthyroidism and ophthalmopathy. Whole-study findings and limits: Among clonotypes expanded in thyroid above 0.001, most were also found in blood.

The germline V gene has CDR1 LNHDA and CDR2 SQIVND (reference sequence). Trimming pared 5 bases from V and 3 bases from J, leaving 14 bases between. CDR3 length: 15 residues. RNA transcripts gave rise to amplified TCR beta CDR3 regions. An initial round of RT-PCR targeting the TCR CDR3 relied on the HTBI primer set. TCRdb processed the multiplex PCR reads anew with MiXCR; each CDR3 protein has one entry. The sample yields about 600,000 distinct CDR3 sequences, approximately 15% seen once. In its sample, this clonotype was seen a few times. The antigen is unknown. This receptor was identified in a woman aged 40 to 50 with Graves' ophthalmopathy. V usage is TRBV19 and J usage is TRBJ1-5; D may be TRBD1 (6 bases). What was sequenced was blood. The CDR3 DNA follows: TGTGCCAGTAGTCGCACGACGGGGGCCAATCAGCCCCAGCATTTT. Its protein product is CASSRTTGANQPQHF. The variable domain in full, completed from reference TRBV19 and TRBJ1-5, reads DGGITQSPKYLFRKEGQNVTLSCEQNLNHDAMYWYRQDPGQGLRLIYYSQIVNDFQKGDIAEGYSVSREKKESFPLTVTSAQKNPTAFYLCASSRTTGANQPQHFGDGTRLSIL.